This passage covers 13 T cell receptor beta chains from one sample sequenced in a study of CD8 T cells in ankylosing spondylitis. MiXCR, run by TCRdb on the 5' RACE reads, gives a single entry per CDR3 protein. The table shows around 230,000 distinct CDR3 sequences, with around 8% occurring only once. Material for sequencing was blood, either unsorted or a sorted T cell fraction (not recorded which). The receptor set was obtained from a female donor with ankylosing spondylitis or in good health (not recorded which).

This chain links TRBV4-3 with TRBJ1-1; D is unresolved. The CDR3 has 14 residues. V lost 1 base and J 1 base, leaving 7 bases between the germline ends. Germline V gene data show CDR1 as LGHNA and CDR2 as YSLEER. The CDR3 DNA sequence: TGCGCCAGCAGCCAAGCCCCCGCGAACACTGAAGCTTTCTTT. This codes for CASSQAPANTEAFF.

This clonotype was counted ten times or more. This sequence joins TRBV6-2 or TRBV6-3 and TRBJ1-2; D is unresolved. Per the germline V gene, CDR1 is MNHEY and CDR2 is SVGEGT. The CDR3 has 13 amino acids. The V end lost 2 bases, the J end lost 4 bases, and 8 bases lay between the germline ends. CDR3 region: CASSYIRFYGYTF. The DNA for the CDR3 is TGTGCCAGCAGTTACATCAGGTTCTATGGCTACACCTTC.

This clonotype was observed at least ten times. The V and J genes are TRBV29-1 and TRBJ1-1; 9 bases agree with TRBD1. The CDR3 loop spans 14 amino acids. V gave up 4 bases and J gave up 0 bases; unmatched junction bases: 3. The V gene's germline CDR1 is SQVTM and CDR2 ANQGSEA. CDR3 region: CSVVGQGMNTEAFF. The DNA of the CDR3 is TGCAGCGTTGTAGGACAGGGGATGAACACTGAAGCTTTCTTT. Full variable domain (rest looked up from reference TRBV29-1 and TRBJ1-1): SAVISQKPSRDICQRGTSLTIQCQVDSQVTMMFWYRQQPGQSLTLIATANQGSEATYESGFVIDKFPISRPNLTFSTLTVSNMSPEDSSIYLCSVVGQGMNTEAFFGQGTRLTVV.

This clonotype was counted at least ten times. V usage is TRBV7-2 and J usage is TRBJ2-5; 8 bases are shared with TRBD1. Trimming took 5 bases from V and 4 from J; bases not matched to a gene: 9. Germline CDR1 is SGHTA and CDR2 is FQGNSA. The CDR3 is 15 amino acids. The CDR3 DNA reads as TGTGCCAGCAGCCTCGACAGGGGCGGTTTAGAGACCCAGTACTTC. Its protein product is CASSLDRGGLETQYF.

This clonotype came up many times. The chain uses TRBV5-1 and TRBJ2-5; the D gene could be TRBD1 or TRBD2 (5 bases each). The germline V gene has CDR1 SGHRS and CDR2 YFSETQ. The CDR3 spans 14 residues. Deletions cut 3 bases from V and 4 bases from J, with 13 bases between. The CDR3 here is CASSWDGRLETQYF. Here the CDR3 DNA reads TGCGCCAGCAGCTGGGACGGAAGGTTAGAGACCCAGTACTTC.

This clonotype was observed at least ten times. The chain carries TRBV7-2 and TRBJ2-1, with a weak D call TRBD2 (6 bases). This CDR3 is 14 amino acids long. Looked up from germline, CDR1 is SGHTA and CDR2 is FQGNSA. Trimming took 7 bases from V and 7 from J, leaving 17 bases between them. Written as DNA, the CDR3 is TGTGCCAGCAAATCGCAGAGGAGGGAAAATGAGCAGTTCTTC. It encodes CASKSQRRENEQFF.

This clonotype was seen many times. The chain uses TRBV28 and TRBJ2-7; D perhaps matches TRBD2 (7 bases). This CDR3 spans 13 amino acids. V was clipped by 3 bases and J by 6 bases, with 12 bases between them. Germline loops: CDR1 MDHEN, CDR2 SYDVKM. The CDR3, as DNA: TGTGCCAGCAGTTTTGGGGGAGGGGGCGAGCAGTACTTC. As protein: CASSFGGGGEQYF.

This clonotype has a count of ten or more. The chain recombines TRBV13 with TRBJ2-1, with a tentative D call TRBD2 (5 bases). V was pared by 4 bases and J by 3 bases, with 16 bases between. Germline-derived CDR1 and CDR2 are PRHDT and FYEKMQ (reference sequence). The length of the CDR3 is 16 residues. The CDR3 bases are TGTGCCAGCAGCTCCCTGAAAGGAGGAAACTACAATGAGCAGTTCTTC. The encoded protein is CASSSLKGGNYNEQFF.

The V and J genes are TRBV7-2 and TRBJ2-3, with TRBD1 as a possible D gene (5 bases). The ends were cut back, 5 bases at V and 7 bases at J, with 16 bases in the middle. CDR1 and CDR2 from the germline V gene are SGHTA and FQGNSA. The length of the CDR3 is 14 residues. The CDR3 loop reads CASSRQSGENTQYF. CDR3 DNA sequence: TGTGCCAGCAGCCGACAGTCGGGTGAGAATACGCAGTATTTT.

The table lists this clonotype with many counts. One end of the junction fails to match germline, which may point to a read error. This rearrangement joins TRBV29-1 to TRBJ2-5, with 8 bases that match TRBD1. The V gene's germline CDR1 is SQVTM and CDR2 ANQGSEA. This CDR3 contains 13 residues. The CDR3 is CSVRDRSQETQYF. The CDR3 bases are TGCAGCGTCCGGGACAGGTCCCAAGAGACTCAGTACTTC.

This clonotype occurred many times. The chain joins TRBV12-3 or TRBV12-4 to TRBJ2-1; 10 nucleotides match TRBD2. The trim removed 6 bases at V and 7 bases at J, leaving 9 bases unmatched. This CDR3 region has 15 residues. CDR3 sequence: CASSHTSGIPNEQFF. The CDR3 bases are TGTGCCAGCAGCCACACTAGCGGGATACCAAATGAGCAGTTCTTC.

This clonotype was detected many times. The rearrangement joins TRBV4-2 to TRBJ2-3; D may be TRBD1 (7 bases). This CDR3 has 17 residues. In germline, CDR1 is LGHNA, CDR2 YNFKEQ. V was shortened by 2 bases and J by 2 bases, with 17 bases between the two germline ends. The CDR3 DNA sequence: TGTGCCAGCAGCCAACAGACCAGGGGGACTGCCACAGATACGCAGTATTTT. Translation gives CASSQQTRGTATDTQYF.

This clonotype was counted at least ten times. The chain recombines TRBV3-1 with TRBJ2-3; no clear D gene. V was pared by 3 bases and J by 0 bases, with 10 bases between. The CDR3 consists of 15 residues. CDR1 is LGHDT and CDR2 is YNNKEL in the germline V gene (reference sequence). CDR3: CASSQSPTSTDTQYF. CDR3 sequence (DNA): TGTGCCAGCAGCCAGAGCCCGACTAGCACAGATACGCAGTATTTT.